This TCR beta chain was captured by sequencing in a study of T cell responses to AZD1222 COVID-19 vaccine. Findings and caveats of the study: Donors were chiefly white British, with a greater number of females, and clonal diversity was perhaps underestimated. Repertoires were obtained only post-peak T cell response. Only a handful of AZD1222 recipients tested seropositive at baseline.

In regard to this clone: Its antigen is unknown.

Second doses were pooled across both intervals (about 4 or about 12 weeks). Profiling relied on immunoSEQ multiplex PCR, and the TCRdb table lists in-frame clones only, not all of them. Of some 120,000 clones in the sample, roughly nine tenths were seen once. Germline lookup yields CDR1 LGHDT and CDR2 YNNKEL (reference sequence). The V gene end was trimmed by 1 base and the J gene end by 8 bases; junction bases not matched to a gene: 3. The length of the CDR3 is 13 residues. The sample was peripheral blood, taken 28 days after the second AZD1222 dose. This receptor was identified in an adult who received the AZD1222 COVID-19 vaccine. The chain recombines TRBV3-1 (or the pseudogene TRBV3-2) with TRBJ1-1; 8 bases are a match to TRBD1. The CDR3 region is CASSQVDRVEAFF. The CDR3, as DNA: TGTGCCAGCAGCCAAGTGGACAGGGTGGAAGCTTTCTTT.